This TCR beta chain was found in a study of blood T cells in healthy people across ages. This clonotype was counted a few times. The use of a sample-barcoded 5' primer and a J-beta primer mix characterized a second PCR of roughly 7 to 12 cycles. Individual samples furnished no less than 2.5 million CDR3-containing paired-end reads apiece. TCRdb passed the 5' RACE reads through MiXCR, listing each CDR3 protein once. The repertoire holds roughly 680,000 distinct CDR3 sequences, with more than 45% as singletons. Germline-derived CDR1 and CDR2 are SQVTM and ANQGSEA. Between the trimmed V and J ends, which lost 6 bases and 12 bases, there was a span of 18 bases. There are 12 residues in the CDR3. Peripheral blood from each donor was collected in a volume of about 10 milliliters.

The sample was blood. This TCR came from a woman of 80 years or more in good health. The chain links TRBV29-1 to TRBJ2-1, with D possibly matching TRBD1 (6 bases). This CDR3 reads CSVGPRGGGQFF. For the CDR3, the DNA is TGCAGCGTCGGCCCCAGGGGCGGTGGGCAGTTCTTC.